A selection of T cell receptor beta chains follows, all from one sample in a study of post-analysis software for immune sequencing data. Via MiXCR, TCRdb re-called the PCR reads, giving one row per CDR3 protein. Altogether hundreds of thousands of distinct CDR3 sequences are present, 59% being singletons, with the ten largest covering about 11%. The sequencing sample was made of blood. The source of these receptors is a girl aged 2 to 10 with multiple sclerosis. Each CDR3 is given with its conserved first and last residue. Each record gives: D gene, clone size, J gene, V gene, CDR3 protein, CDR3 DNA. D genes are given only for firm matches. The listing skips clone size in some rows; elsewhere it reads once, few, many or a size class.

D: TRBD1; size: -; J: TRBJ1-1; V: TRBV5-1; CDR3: CASTSGTGNTEAFF; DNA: TGCGCCAGCACCTCTGGGACAGGGAACACTGAAGCTTTCTTT
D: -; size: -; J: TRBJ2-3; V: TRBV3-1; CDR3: CASSHSLLGGTDTQYF; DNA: TGTGCCAGCAGCCATTCGCTCCTCGGGGGCACAGATACGCAGTATTTT
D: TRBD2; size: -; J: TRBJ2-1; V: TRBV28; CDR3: CASSSGGLAGIGGKEEQFF; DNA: TGTGCCAGCAGTTCCGGGGGGCTAGCGGGAATAGGTGGGAAGGAGGAGCAGTTCTTC
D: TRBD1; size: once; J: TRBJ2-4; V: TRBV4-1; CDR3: CASSQNGQGVNIQYF; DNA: TGCGCCAGCAGCCAAAACGGACAGGGCGTGAACATTCAGTACTTC
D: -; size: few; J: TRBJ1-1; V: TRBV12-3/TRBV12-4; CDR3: CASSPTTRPEAFF; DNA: TGTGCCAGCAGTCCGACGACACGACCTGAAGCTTTCTTT
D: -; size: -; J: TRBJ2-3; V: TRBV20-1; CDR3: CSARGAGAFTDTQYF; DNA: TGCAGTGCTAGAGGCGCGGGGGCCTTTACAGATACGCAGTATTTT
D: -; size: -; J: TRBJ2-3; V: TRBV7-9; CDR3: CASSLPDSSTTQYF; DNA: TGTGCCAGCAGCTTACCCGATTCTAGTACGACGCAGTATTTT
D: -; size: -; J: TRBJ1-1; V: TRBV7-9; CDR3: CASSVAIITEAFF; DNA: TGTGCCAGCAGCGTAGCGATAATCACTGAAGCTTTCTTT
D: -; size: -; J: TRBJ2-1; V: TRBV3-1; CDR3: CASSQVDSTEQFF; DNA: TGTGCCAGCAGCCAAGTGGACAGCACTGAGCAGTTCTTC
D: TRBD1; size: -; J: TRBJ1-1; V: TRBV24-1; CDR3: CATSDSRDRRIMNTEAFF; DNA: TGTGCCACCAGTGATAGCCGGGACAGGAGAATTATGAACACTGAAGCTTTCTTT
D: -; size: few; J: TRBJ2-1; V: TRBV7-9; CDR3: CASSRPAGTHEQFF; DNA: TGTGCCAGCAGCCGCCCCGCAGGGACCCATGAGCAGTTCTTC
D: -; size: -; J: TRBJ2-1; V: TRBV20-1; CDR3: CSAARVYNEQFF; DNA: TGCAGTGCTGCTCGAGTGTACAATGAGCAGTTCTTC
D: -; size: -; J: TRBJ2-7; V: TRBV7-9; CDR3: CASSPAGDKFYEQYF; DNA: TGTGCCAGCAGCCCGGCGGGGGACAAATTCTACGAGCAGTACTTC
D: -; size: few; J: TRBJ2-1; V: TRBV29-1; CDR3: CSAGTNNEQFF; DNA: TGCAGCGCCGGGACAAACAATGAGCAGTTCTTC
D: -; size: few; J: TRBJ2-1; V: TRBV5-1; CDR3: CASSLGRTPPGNEQFF; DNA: TGCGCCAGCAGCTTGGGTAGGACCCCGCCGGGTAATGAGCAGTTCTTC
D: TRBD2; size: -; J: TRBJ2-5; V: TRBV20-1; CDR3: CSARGNPGGLPSETQYF; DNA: TGCAGTGCTAGAGGCAATCCGGGGGGGCTCCCATCGGAGACCCAGTACTTC
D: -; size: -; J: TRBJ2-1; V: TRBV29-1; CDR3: CSVSDWYEQFF; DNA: TGCAGCGTTTCGGACTGGTATGAGCAGTTCTTC
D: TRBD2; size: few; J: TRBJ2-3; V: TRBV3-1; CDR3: CASSQGLAADTQYF; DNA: TGTGCCAGCAGCCAAGGGCTAGCGGCAGATACGCAGTATTTT
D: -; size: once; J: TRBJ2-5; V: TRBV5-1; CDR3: CASSLERAGVETQYF; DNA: TGCGCCAGCAGCTTGGAGCGGGCAGGAGTAGAGACCCAGTACTTC
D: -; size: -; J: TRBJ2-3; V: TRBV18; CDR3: CASSPGGQRTDTQYF; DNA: TGTGCCAGCTCACCTGGAGGACAGCGCACAGATACGCAGTATTTT
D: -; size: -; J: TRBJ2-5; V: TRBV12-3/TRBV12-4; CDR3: CASSPGRGEGEETQYF; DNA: TGTGCCAGCAGCCCTGGGAGGGGGGAAGGGGAAGAGACCCAGTACTTC
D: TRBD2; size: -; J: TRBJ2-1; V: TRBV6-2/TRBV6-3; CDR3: CASSRRWRGVYLNEQFF; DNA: TGTGCCAGCAGCCGTCGATGGCGGGGGGTATACTTGAATGAGCAGTTCTTC
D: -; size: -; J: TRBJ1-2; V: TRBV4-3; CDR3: CASSQEIGQNYGYTF; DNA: TGCGCCAGCAGCCAAGAGATTGGCCAGAACTATGGCTACACCTTC
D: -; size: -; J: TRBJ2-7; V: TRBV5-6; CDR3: CASSTTVVTSHEQYF; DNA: TGTGCCAGCAGCACGACAGTGGTGACCTCCCACGAGCAGTACTTC
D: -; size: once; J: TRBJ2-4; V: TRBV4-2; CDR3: CASSQKRTTDLAKNIQYF; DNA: TGTGCCAGCAGCCAAAAGAGGACTACAGATTTAGCCAAAAACATTCAGTACTTC
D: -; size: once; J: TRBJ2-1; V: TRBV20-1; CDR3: CSANYRDTGYNEQFF; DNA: TGCAGTGCTAATTACCGAGACACCGGATACAATGAGCAGTTCTTC
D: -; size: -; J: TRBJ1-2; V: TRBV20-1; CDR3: CSARDPRVINGYTF; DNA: TGCAGTGCTAGAGATCCCAGGGTAATCAATGGCTACACCTTC
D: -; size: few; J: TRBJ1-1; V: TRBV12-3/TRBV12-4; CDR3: CASRQDRTNTEAFF; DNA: TGTGCCAGCAGGCAGGACCGGACGAACACTGAAGCTTTCTTT
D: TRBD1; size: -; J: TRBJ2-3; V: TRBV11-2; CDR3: CASSRPPGQGADTQYF; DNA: TGTGCCAGCAGCCGACCCCCGGGACAGGGGGCGGATACGCAGTATTTT
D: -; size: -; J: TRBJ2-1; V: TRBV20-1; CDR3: CSATPSRGVRFNEQFF; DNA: TGCAGTGCTACACCTTCTCGCGGGGTGAGGTTCAATGAGCAGTTCTTC
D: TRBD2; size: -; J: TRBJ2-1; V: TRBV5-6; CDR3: CASSLSLAGHHSYNEQFF; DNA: TGTGCCAGCAGCTTGTCACTAGCGGGCCACCACTCCTACAATGAGCAGTTCTTC
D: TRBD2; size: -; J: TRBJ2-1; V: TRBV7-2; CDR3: CASSLARLAGWISYNEQFF; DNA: TGTGCCAGCAGCTTAGCGCGGCTAGCGGGGTGGATTTCCTACAATGAGCAGTTCTTC
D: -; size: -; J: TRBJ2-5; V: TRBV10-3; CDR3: CAISESQGQETQYF; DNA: TGTGCCATCAGTGAGTCCCAGGGACAAGAGACCCAGTACTTC
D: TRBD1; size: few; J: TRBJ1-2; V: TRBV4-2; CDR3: CASSQTTGGVNYGYTF; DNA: TGTGCCAGCAGCCAAACAACAGGGGGCGTTAACTATGGCTACACCTTC
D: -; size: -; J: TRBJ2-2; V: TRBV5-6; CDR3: CASSLQGPNTGELFF; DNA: TGTGCCAGCAGCTTGCAGGGGCCGAACACCGGGGAGCTGTTTTTT
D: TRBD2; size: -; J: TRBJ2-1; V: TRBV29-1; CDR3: CSAETGTSVANEQFF; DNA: TGCAGCGCAGAAACCGGGACTAGCGTAGCCAATGAGCAGTTCTTC
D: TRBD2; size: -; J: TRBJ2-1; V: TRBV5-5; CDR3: CASSPPQVAGPKGDEQFF; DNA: TGTGCCAGCAGCCCCCCCCAAGTAGCGGGCCCGAAAGGAGATGAGCAGTTCTTC
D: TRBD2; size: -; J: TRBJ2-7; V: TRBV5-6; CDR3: CASSPRAGGSREQYF; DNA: TGTGCCAGCAGCCCCCGGGCGGGGGGTTCTCGAGAGCAGTACTTC
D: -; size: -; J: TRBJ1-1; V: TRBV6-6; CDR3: CASSYGPAEAFF; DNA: TGTGCCAGCAGTTACGGCCCCGCTGAAGCTTTCTTT
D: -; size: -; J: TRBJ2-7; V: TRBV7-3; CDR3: CASSLDLGYEQYF; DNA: TGTGCCAGCAGCTTAGATTTGGGGTACGAGCAGTACTTC
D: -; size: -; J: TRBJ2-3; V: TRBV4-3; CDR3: CASSQDWALPTDTQYF; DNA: TGCGCCAGCAGCCAAGATTGGGCCTTGCCCACAGATACGCAGTATTTT
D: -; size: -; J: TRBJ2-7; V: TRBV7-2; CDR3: CASSCPGGDRAYEQYF; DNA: TGTGCCAGCAGCTGTCCCGGGGGAGATAGAGCCTACGAGCAGTACTTC
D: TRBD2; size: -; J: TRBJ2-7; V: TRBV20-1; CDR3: CSAESGRGSYGQYF; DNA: TGCAGTGCTGAAAGCGGGAGGGGGTCCTACGGGCAGTACTTC
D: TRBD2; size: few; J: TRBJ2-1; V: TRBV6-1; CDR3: CATREPGLGNEQFF; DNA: TGTGCCACTCGAGAACCGGGACTAGGTAATGAGCAGTTCTTC
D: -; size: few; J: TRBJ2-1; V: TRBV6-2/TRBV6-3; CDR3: CASRSGYNEQFF; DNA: TGTGCCAGCAGGTCCGGCTACAATGAGCAGTTCTTC
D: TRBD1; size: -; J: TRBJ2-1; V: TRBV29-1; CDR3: CSVALQRTGSNEQFF; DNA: TGCAGCGTTGCCCTCCAAAGGACAGGGTCCAATGAGCAGTTCTTC
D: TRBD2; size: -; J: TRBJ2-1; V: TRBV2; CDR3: CASSEMGGRAGNEQFF; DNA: TGTGCCAGCAGTGAAATGGGCGGGAGGGCCGGAAATGAGCAGTTCTTC
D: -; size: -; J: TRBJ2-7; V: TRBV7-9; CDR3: CASGVLADEQYF; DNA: TGTGCCAGCGGGGTACTAGCAGATGAGCAGTACTTC
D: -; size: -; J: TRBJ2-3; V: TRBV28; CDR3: CASSGWGDTQYF; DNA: TGTGCCAGCAGTGGCTGGGGAGATACGCAGTATTTT
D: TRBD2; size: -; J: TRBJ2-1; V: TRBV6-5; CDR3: CASSSGTSSYNEQLF; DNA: TGTGCCAGCAGTAGCGGGACTAGCTCCTACAATGAGCAGCTCTTC
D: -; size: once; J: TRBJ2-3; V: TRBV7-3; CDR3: CASSLRGDGTDTQYF; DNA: TGTGCCAGCAGCTTAAGGGGGGATGGCACAGATACGCAGTATTTT
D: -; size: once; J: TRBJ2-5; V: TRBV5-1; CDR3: CASSLANTPVEGTQYF; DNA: TGCGCCAGCAGCTTGGCCAACACCCCAGTTGAAGGGACCCAGTACTTC
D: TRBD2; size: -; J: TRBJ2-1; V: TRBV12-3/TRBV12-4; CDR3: CASSLEFGSGGNEQFF; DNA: TGTGCCAGCAGTTTAGAGTTCGGTAGCGGGGGCAATGAGCAGTTCTTC
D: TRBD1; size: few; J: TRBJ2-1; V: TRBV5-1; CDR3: CASSLEGQGNSGEQFF; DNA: TGCGCCAGCAGCTTGGAGGGACAGGGAAATTCGGGTGAGCAGTTCTTC
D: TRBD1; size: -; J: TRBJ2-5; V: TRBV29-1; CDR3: CSVGTGAGEQYF; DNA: TGCAGCGTAGGGACAGGGGCTGGGGAGCAGTACTTC
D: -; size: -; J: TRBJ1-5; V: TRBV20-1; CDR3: CSARRGHQPQHF; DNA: TGCAGTGCTAGGAGGGGACATCAGCCCCAGCATTTT
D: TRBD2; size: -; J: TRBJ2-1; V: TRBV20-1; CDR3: CSASRDYKNEQFF; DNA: TGCAGTGCCTCCCGGGACTACAAAAATGAGCAGTTCTTC
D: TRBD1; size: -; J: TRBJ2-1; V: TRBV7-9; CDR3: CASSFPYGTGDYNEQFF; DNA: TGTGCCAGCAGCTTCCCATACGGGACAGGTGACTACAATGAGCAGTTCTTC
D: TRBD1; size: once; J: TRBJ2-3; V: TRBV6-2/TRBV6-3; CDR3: CASRALRQGGTDTQYF; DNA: TGTGCCAGCAGGGCCCTTCGGCAGGGGGGCACAGATACGCAGTATTTT